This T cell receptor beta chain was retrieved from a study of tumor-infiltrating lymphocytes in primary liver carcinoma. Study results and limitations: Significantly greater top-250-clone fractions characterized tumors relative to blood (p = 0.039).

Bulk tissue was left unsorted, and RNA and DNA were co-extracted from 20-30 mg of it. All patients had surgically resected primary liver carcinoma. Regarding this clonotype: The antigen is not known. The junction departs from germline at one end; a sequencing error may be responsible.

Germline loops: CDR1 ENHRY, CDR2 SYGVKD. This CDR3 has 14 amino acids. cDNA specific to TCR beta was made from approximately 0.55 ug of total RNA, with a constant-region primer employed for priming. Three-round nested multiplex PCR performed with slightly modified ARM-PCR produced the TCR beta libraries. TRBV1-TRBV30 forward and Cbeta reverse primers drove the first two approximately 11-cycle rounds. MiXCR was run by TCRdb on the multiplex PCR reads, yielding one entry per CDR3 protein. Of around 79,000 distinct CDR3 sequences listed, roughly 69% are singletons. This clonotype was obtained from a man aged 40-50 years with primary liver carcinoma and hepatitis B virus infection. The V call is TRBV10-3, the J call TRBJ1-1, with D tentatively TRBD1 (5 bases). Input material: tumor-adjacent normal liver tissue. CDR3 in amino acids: CVISTSGGETEAFF. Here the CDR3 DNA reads TGTGTCATCAGTACATCCGGGGGGGAGACTGAAGCTTTCTTT.